A single sample gave rise to the 14 T cell receptor beta chains below, sequenced in a study of OX40 agonist ivuxolimab in advanced cancers. Assay: immunoSEQ multiplex PCR; the TCRdb copy retains only in-frame clones and omits some. The sample holds about 120,000 clones, 80% to 90% seen once. Specimen: CD4+ or CD8+ T cells sorted from blood, collected in a trial of the OX40 agonist ivuxolimab. These receptors were collected from an adult with an advanced solid tumor such as melanoma, head and neck, liver or kidney cancer.

This chain links TRBV27 with TRBJ1-4; TRBD1 might be the D (5 bases). V was pared by 5 bases and J by 5 bases, with 12 bases between. The CDR3 runs 14 residues. CDR1 is MNHEY, CDR2 SMNVEV, per germline (reference sequence). The CDR3 here is CASSPGVPNEKLFF. The CDR3 DNA follows: TGTGCCAGCAGTCCGGGGGTTCCGAATGAAAAACTGTTTTTT.

This chain connects TRBV4-2 to TRBJ1-2; perhaps TRBD1 as D (6 bases). V gave up 0 bases and J gave up 2 bases, with 10 bases separating them. CDR1 and CDR2 from the germline V gene are LGHNA and YNFKEQ. CDR3 length: 15 residues. CDR3 in DNA: TGTGCCAGCAGCCAAGAGGGGCAGGGGAACTATGGCTACACCTTC. Translating gives CASSQEGQGNYGYTF.

V and J are TRBV15 and TRBJ1-4, with D perhaps TRBD1 (5 bases). CDR1 is LNHNV, CDR2 YYDKDF, per germline (reference sequence). Trimming left V 3 bases short and J 4 bases short, with 15 bases between. CDR3 length: 16 residues. The CDR3 coding sequence is TGTGCCACCAGCAGCGACGACAGACTAAATAATGAAAAACTGTTTTTT. This translates into CATSSDDRLNNEKLFF.

The chain recombines TRBV6-6 with TRBJ1-4, with D perhaps TRBD1 (5 bases). The V and J ends lost 5 bases and 5 bases respectively, with 15 bases between them. The CDR3 has 15 amino acids. Germline loops: CDR1 MNHNY, CDR2 SVGAGI (reference sequence). CDR3 nucleotide sequence: TGTGCCAGCAGTCCCAGGGTGGGGAAGAATGAAAAACTGTTTTTT. Translation gives CASSPRVGKNEKLFF.

The V gene is TRBV19, the J gene TRBJ1-5; no reliable D call. This CDR3 is built from 16 residues. The germline V and J ends were trimmed by 1 base and 0 bases, with 10 bases remaining between them. Germline V gene lookup returns CDR1 LNHDA and CDR2 SQIVND (reference sequence). The DNA for the CDR3 is TGTGCCAGTAGTATAGGCGGCAGGAATAGCAATCAGCCCCAGCATTTT. It specifies CASSIGGRNSNQPQHF.

The rearrangement joins TRBV19 to TRBJ1-4; TRBD1 is a possible D gene (5 bases). Germline lookup yields CDR1 LNHDA and CDR2 SQIVND (reference sequence). Trimming removed 4 bases at V and 7 bases at J, with 13 bases between. The CDR3 loop spans 14 amino acids. CDR3 coding DNA: TGTGCCAGTAGTACCTGGCAGGGTCCTGAAAAACTGTTTTTT. Protein sequence: CASSTWQGPEKLFF.

The CDR3 spells CASRPGQTGNTIYF. The CDR3 coding sequence is TGTGCCAGCAGACCGGGACAGACTGGAAACACCATATATTTT. The genes are TRBV28 and TRBJ1-3; 7 nucleotides align to TRBD1. The CDR3 totals 14 residues. Germline V lookup: CDR1 MDHEN, CDR2 SYDVKM. V lost 6 bases to trimming and J lost 2 bases; unmatched junction nucleotides: 4.

The V and J genes are TRBV7-2 and TRBJ2-2; D unclear. V was clipped by 3 bases and J by 0 bases, with 8 bases between them. Germline V gene sequence: CDR1 SGHTA, CDR2 FQGNSA. CDR3 length: 15 amino acids. The CDR3 sequence is CASSFYISNTGELFF. CDR3 coding DNA: TGTGCCAGCAGCTTCTACATCTCGAACACCGGGGAGCTGTTTTTT.

V usage is TRBV27 and J usage is TRBJ1-2; D may be TRBD1 (5 bases). Looked up from germline, CDR1 is MNHEY and CDR2 is SMNVEV (reference sequence). The CDR3 has 14 amino acids. Trimming cost V 5 bases and J 2 bases, with 12 bases left between them. The CDR3 coding sequence is TGTGCCAGCAGTCTAATCTCAGGGAACTATGGCTACACCTTC. Its translation is CASSLISGNYGYTF.

The chain is built from TRBV30 and TRBJ1-1; maybe TRBD1 (5 bases). The CDR3 length is 14 residues. Germline V gene lookup returns CDR1 GTSNPN and CDR2 SVGIG (reference sequence). Trimming left V 3 bases short and J 3 bases short, with 14 bases between. CDR3 sequence: CAWRVLEGYTEAFF. The CDR3 DNA reads as TGTGCCTGGAGGGTTTTGGAGGGGTACACTGAAGCTTTCTTT.

This chain connects TRBV11-2 to TRBJ2-6; D perhaps matches TRBD2 (6 bases). Deletions cut 5 bases from V and 5 bases from J, with 13 bases between. Germline V CDR1 and CDR2: SGHAT, FQNNGV. The CDR3 loop spans 15 amino acids. In DNA form, the CDR3 reads TGTGCCAGCAGCATGCGGGACGGTCGGGCCAACGTCCTGACTTTC. It translates to CASSMRDGRANVLTF.

This clone was seen a few times. This chain uses TRBV7-9 with TRBJ1-2, with a tentative D call TRBD1 (5 bases). Germline-derived CDR1 and CDR2 are SEHNR and FQNEAQ (reference sequence). V was pared by 1 base and J by 8 bases, with 14 bases between. The CDR3 runs to 14 residues. The CDR3 bases are TGTGCCAGCAGCTTAGTGCAGGGAGGAAACGGCTACACCTTC. This encodes CASSLVQGGNGYTF.

Here the CDR3 reads CASSGGTLSSYEQYF. The DNA of the CDR3 is TGTGCCAGCTCAGGCGGGACTTTAAGCTCCTACGAGCAGTACTTC. V and J are TRBV18 and TRBJ2-7; D might be TRBD2 (6 bases). The CDR3 spans 15 residues. The germline V and J ends were trimmed by 5 bases and 0 bases, with 14 bases remaining between them. Per germline, CDR1 KGHSH and CDR2 LQKENI.

This chain links TRBV9 with TRBJ2-2, with TRBD2 matching over 10 bases. The ends lost 6 bases at V and 4 bases at J; junction bases unmatched: 6. Germline V CDR1 and CDR2: SGDLS, YYNGEE. The CDR3 has 15 amino acids. The CDR3 DNA follows: TGTGCCAGCATACCCGGGACTAGCGCCACCGGGGAGCTGTTTTTT. Translating it yields CASIPGTSATGELFF.